The rows below give T cell receptor beta chains drawn from one sample of a study of T cells in localized non-small cell lung cancer. Assay: immunoSEQ multiplex PCR; the TCRdb copy retains only in-frame clones and omits some. The sample yields 40,000 to 60,000 clones, approximately 86% seen once. This specimen consisted of PBMCs, obtained before any cancer treatment. The receptors were gathered from a female donor with stage II lung adenocarcinoma. The CDR3 runs from the conserved cysteine through the conserved F or W. D genes are given only for firm matches. Only part of the rows carry a size: once, few, many, or a class if the clone is expanded.

j_gene: TRBJ2-1; v_gene: TRBV7-9; d_gene: TRBD2; abundance: .; CDR3aa: CASSYQRGGASEGEQFF; CDR3nt: TGTGCCAGCAGCTACCAGCGGGGGGGCGCCTCTGAGGGTGAGCAGTTCTTC
j_gene: TRBJ1-1; v_gene: TRBV19; d_gene: .; abundance: .; CDR3aa: CASSMEQGMNTEAFF; CDR3nt: TGTGCCAGTAGTATGGAACAGGGAATGAACACTGAAGCTTTCTTT
j_gene: TRBJ1-1; v_gene: TRBV9; d_gene: .; abundance: .; CDR3aa: CASSVGNQGGAFF; CDR3nt: TGTGCCAGCAGCGTAGGCAATCAGGGAGGAGCTTTCTTT
j_gene: TRBJ1-6; v_gene: TRBV11-2; d_gene: TRBD1; abundance: .; CDR3aa: CASRQTGGSYNSPLHF; CDR3nt: TGTGCCAGCAGACAAACAGGGGGCTCCTATAATTCACCCCTCCACTTT
j_gene: TRBJ2-3; v_gene: TRBV6-4; d_gene: .; abundance: .; CDR3aa: CASSVFRGADTQYF; CDR3nt: TGTGCCAGCAGTGTATTCAGGGGTGCAGATACGCAGTATTTT
j_gene: TRBJ1-1; v_gene: TRBV5-1; d_gene: TRBD1; abundance: .; CDR3aa: CASSPQGAGGRTEAFF; CDR3nt: TGCGCCAGCAGCCCTCAGGGGGCCGGTGGTAGAACTGAAGCTTTCTTT
j_gene: TRBJ1-2; v_gene: TRBV6-6; d_gene: .; abundance: .; CDR3aa: CASSYGASPYGYTF; CDR3nt: TGTGCCAGCAGTTACGGGGCTTCCCCCTATGGCTACACCTTC
j_gene: TRBJ2-7; v_gene: TRBV5-1; d_gene: .; abundance: .; CDR3aa: CASRGQGSYEQYF; CDR3nt: TGCGCCAGTCGTGGGCAGGGTTCCTACGAGCAGTACTTC
j_gene: TRBJ1-2; v_gene: TRBV6-4; d_gene: TRBD1; abundance: .; CDR3aa: CASSDSNRGNYGYTF; CDR3nt: TGTGCCAGCAGTGACTCGAACAGGGGGAACTATGGCTACACCTTC
j_gene: TRBJ1-3; v_gene: TRBV18; d_gene: .; abundance: .; CDR3aa: CASSPSDSGNTIYF; CDR3nt: TGTGCCAGCTCACCATCGGACTCTGGAAACACCATATATTTT
j_gene: TRBJ1-1; v_gene: TRBV7-9; d_gene: TRBD1; abundance: .; CDR3aa: CASSLAGTGHTEAFF; CDR3nt: TGTGCCAGCAGCTTAGCGGGGACAGGGCACACTGAAGCTTTCTTT
j_gene: TRBJ1-1; v_gene: TRBV29-1; d_gene: TRBD1; abundance: few; CDR3aa: CSASTGSDTEAFF; CDR3nt: TGCAGCGCCTCGACAGGGTCGGACACTGAAGCTTTCTTT
j_gene: TRBJ1-1; v_gene: TRBV13; d_gene: .; abundance: .; CDR3aa: CASSLGGRGAFF; CDR3nt: TGTGCCAGCAGCTTAGGGGGTCGAGGAGCTTTCTTT
j_gene: TRBJ1-4; v_gene: TRBV6-5; d_gene: .; abundance: .; CDR3aa: CASSPGSEKLFF; CDR3nt: TGTGCCAGCAGCCCCGGGTCTGAAAAACTGTTTTTT
j_gene: TRBJ2-6; v_gene: TRBV5-1; d_gene: TRBD1; abundance: .; CDR3aa: CASSPGGGGANVLTF; CDR3nt: TGCGCCAGCAGCCCAGGGGGCGGTGGGGCCAACGTCCTGACTTTC
j_gene: TRBJ2-7; v_gene: TRBV20-1; d_gene: .; abundance: .; CDR3aa: CSAKAPGGNFF; CDR3nt: TGCAGTGCTAAAGCACCCGGCGGGAATTTCTTC
j_gene: TRBJ1-1; v_gene: TRBV6-1; d_gene: TRBD1; abundance: .; CDR3aa: CASSEDRATEAFF; CDR3nt: TGTGCCAGCAGCGAGGACAGGGCGACTGAAGCTTTCTTT
j_gene: TRBJ2-2; v_gene: TRBV27; d_gene: .; abundance: .; CDR3aa: CASSGGLNGELFF; CDR3nt: TGTGCCAGCTCGGGGGGCCTTAACGGGGAGCTGTTTTTT
j_gene: TRBJ2-3; v_gene: TRBV18; d_gene: .; abundance: .; CDR3aa: CASSPLGADTQYF; CDR3nt: TGTGCCAGCTCACCCCTCGGTGCCGATACGCAGTATTTT
j_gene: TRBJ2-1; v_gene: TRBV7-6; d_gene: .; abundance: .; CDR3aa: CASSLEFRGEQFF; CDR3nt: TGTGCCAGCAGCTTAGAGTTCAGGGGTGAGCAGTTCTTC
j_gene: TRBJ1-6; v_gene: TRBV2; d_gene: .; abundance: .; CDR3aa: CASRFGQSNSPLHF; CDR3nt: TGTGCCAGCAGGTTCGGACAGTCTAATTCACCCCTCCACTTT
j_gene: TRBJ2-7; v_gene: TRBV6-5; d_gene: .; abundance: .; CDR3aa: CASSLDPQSSYEQYF; CDR3nt: TGTGCCAGCAGTTTAGACCCCCAGAGCTCCTACGAGCAGTACTTC
j_gene: TRBJ1-6; v_gene: TRBV19; d_gene: .; abundance: .; CDR3aa: CASCSAYNSPLHF; CDR3nt: TGTGCCAGTTGTTCTGCCTATAATTCACCCCTCCACTTT
j_gene: TRBJ2-7; v_gene: TRBV2; d_gene: TRBD1; abundance: once; CDR3aa: CASSPDRGNSYEQYF; CDR3nt: TGTGCCAGCAGTCCGGACAGGGGGAACTCCTACGAGCAGTACTTC
j_gene: TRBJ1-1; v_gene: TRBV7-2; d_gene: .; abundance: .; CDR3aa: CASSLTPMNTEAFF; CDR3nt: TGTGCCAGCAGCTTGACACCCATGAACACTGAAGCTTTCTTT
j_gene: TRBJ2-5; v_gene: TRBV5-1; d_gene: TRBD2; abundance: .; CDR3aa: CASSFGLEGETQYF; CDR3nt: TGCGCCAGCAGCTTCGGACTAGAGGGAGAGACCCAGTACTTC
j_gene: TRBJ2-5; v_gene: TRBV27; d_gene: .; abundance: .; CDR3aa: CASRHGSGSNFVIQYF; CDR3nt: TGTGCCAGCAGGCATGGATCGGGATCTAATTTCGTGATCCAGTACTTC
j_gene: TRBJ2-7; v_gene: TRBV30; d_gene: .; abundance: .; CDR3aa: CAWSVGGFAYEQYF; CDR3nt: TGTGCCTGGAGTGTAGGAGGTTTCGCCTACGAGCAGTACTTC
j_gene: TRBJ1-1; v_gene: TRBV5-5; d_gene: .; abundance: .; CDR3aa: CASSPGTSAPPNTEAFF; CDR3nt: TGTGCCAGCAGCCCCGGGACATCTGCGCCCCCGAACACTGAAGCTTTCTTT
j_gene: TRBJ2-5; v_gene: TRBV27; d_gene: TRBD1; abundance: .; CDR3aa: CASSFLTGGGETQYF; CDR3nt: TGTGCCAGCAGTTTTCTGACAGGGGGTGGCGAGACCCAGTACTTC
j_gene: TRBJ1-5; v_gene: TRBV29-1; d_gene: .; abundance: .; CDR3aa: CSVEDQPGVHVSNQPQHF; CDR3nt: TGCAGCGTTGAAGATCAGCCAGGGGTCCACGTTAGCAATCAGCCCCAGCATTTT
j_gene: TRBJ2-1; v_gene: TRBV10-3; d_gene: TRBD2; abundance: .; CDR3aa: CAITPSVGGNNEQFF; CDR3nt: TGTGCCATCACCCCGAGTGTGGGGGGGAACAATGAGCAGTTCTTC
j_gene: TRBJ1-5; v_gene: TRBV30; d_gene: .; abundance: .; CDR3aa: CALEGDSNQPQHF; CDR3nt: TGTGCCTTGGAGGGGGATAGCAATCAGCCCCAGCATTTT
j_gene: TRBJ1-1; v_gene: TRBV9; d_gene: .; abundance: .; CDR3aa: CASSADLGEAFF; CDR3nt: TGTGCCAGCAGCGCAGACCTGGGTGAAGCTTTCTTT
j_gene: TRBJ2-1; v_gene: TRBV29-1; d_gene: .; abundance: .; CDR3aa: CSVELDSWVNEQFF; CDR3nt: TGCAGCGTTGAACTGGACAGTTGGGTGAATGAGCAGTTCTTC
j_gene: TRBJ1-1; v_gene: TRBV5-3; d_gene: .; abundance: .; CDR3aa: CARIPWTERRENTEAFF; CDR3nt: TGTGCCAGAATCCCATGGACCGAGCGGCGGGAGAACACTGAAGCTTTCTTT
j_gene: TRBJ2-5; v_gene: TRBV21-1; d_gene: .; abundance: .; CDR3aa: CASSPPVGIQETQYF; CDR3nt: TGTGCCAGCAGCCCACCGGTGGGGATCCAAGAGACCCAGTACTTC
j_gene: TRBJ2-2; v_gene: TRBV6-5; d_gene: .; abundance: .; CDR3aa: CASRKGGAGELFF; CDR3nt: TGTGCCAGCAGGAAGGGGGGAGCTGGGGAGCTGTTTTTT
j_gene: TRBJ2-5; v_gene: TRBV5-6; d_gene: TRBD2; abundance: .; CDR3aa: CASSSPKRGLRETQYF; CDR3nt: TGTGCCAGCAGCTCCCCGAAGCGGGGGTTGAGGGAGACCCAGTACTTC
j_gene: TRBJ2-1; v_gene: TRBV27; d_gene: .; abundance: .; CDR3aa: CASSKFRGVGYNEQFF; CDR3nt: TGTGCCAGCAGTAAATTTAGGGGGGTGGGCTACAATGAGCAGTTCTTC
j_gene: TRBJ1-2; v_gene: TRBV6-1; d_gene: TRBD1; abundance: .; CDR3aa: CASSGGDRGYTF; CDR3nt: TGTGCCAGCAGTGGAGGGGACAGGGGCTACACCTTC
j_gene: TRBJ2-1; v_gene: TRBV7-9; d_gene: .; abundance: .; CDR3aa: CASSSDGTQRYNEQFF; CDR3nt: TGTGCCAGCAGCTCTGACGGGACTCAGCGGTACAATGAGCAGTTCTTC
j_gene: TRBJ2-7; v_gene: TRBV10-2; d_gene: .; abundance: .; CDR3aa: CASSVAGVEQYF; CDR3nt: TGCGCCAGCAGTGTTGCAGGGGTCGAGCAGTACTTC
j_gene: TRBJ1-4; v_gene: TRBV30; d_gene: .; abundance: .; CDR3aa: CAWSVRAGTNEKLFF; CDR3nt: TGTGCCTGGAGTGTCAGGGCAGGGACTAATGAAAAACTGTTTTTT
j_gene: TRBJ1-1; v_gene: TRBV5-1; d_gene: TRBD1; abundance: .; CDR3aa: CASSLARTGGAGNTEAFF; CDR3nt: TGCGCCAGCAGCTTGGCGCGGACAGGGGGGGCCGGGAACACTGAAGCTTTCTTT
j_gene: TRBJ1-5; v_gene: TRBV19; d_gene: TRBD1; abundance: .; CDR3aa: CASSMDRVQPQHF; CDR3nt: TGTGCCAGTAGTATGGACAGGGTCCAGCCCCAGCATTTT
j_gene: TRBJ2-7; v_gene: TRBV4-1; d_gene: TRBD2; abundance: few; CDR3aa: CASSQSLAGGSYEQYF; CDR3nt: TGCGCCAGCAGCCAATCCCTAGCGGGGGGCTCCTACGAGCAGTACTTC
j_gene: TRBJ2-3; v_gene: TRBV5-1; d_gene: TRBD1; abundance: .; CDR3aa: CASSMRQGSTDTQYF; CDR3nt: TGCGCCAGCAGCATGAGACAGGGGAGCACAGATACGCAGTATTTT
j_gene: TRBJ1-4; v_gene: TRBV27; d_gene: .; abundance: .; CDR3aa: CASGSRDMGLPGEKLFF; CDR3nt: TGTGCCAGCGGTTCACGGGATATGGGCCTCCCGGGCGAAAAACTGTTTTTT
j_gene: TRBJ2-5; v_gene: TRBV5-1; d_gene: .; abundance: .; CDR3aa: CASSPRNRAQETQYF; CDR3nt: TGCGCCAGCAGCCCGAGGAACCGAGCGCAGGAGACCCAGTACTTC
j_gene: TRBJ2-3; v_gene: TRBV15; d_gene: .; abundance: .; CDR3aa: CATSRDQDTQYF; CDR3nt: TGTGCCACCAGCAGAGATCAAGATACGCAGTATTTT
j_gene: TRBJ2-5; v_gene: TRBV5-6; d_gene: .; abundance: .; CDR3aa: CASSAWGIKTQYF; CDR3nt: TGTGCCAGCAGCGCCTGGGGAATAAAGACCCAGTACTTC
j_gene: TRBJ1-1; v_gene: TRBV5-1; d_gene: .; abundance: few; CDR3aa: CASSLAAGLNTEAFF; CDR3nt: TGCGCCAGCAGCTTGGCCGCAGGGTTGAACACTGAAGCTTTCTTT